The clone carrying this T cell receptor (beta chain) was picked up many times. A template switching step contributed a universal primer site, while unique molecular identifiers were present in the cDNA. TCRdb used MiXCR to reprocess the 5' RACE reads, holding one entry per CDR3 protein. The sample gives some 600,000 distinct CDR3 sequences, under 8.5% of which show up once; roughly 1.6% is in the top ten. This specimen belongs to a study of identical twins. Another study also made use of these data, one on yellow fever vaccine responses in identical twins.

This TCR derives from a young woman in good health. The specimen sequenced was PBMCs.

CDR3 in DNA: TGTGCCAGCAGCTTCGGGGACAGGGGTTCCTACGAGCAGTACGTC. Residues: CASSFGDRGSYEQYV. The V and J genes are TRBV7-8 and TRBJ2-7, with 10 bases lining up with TRBD1. Germline V CDR1 and CDR2: SGHVS, FQNEAQ. The ends lost 3 bases at V and 1 base at J; junction bases unmatched: 3. The CDR3 runs to 15 residues.